This is a list of T cell receptor beta chains from one sample in a study of CD8+CD57+ T cells in acquired aplastic anemia. MiXCR, applied by TCRdb to the reads, yields one record per CDR3 protein. The sample shows about 200,000 distinct CDR3 sequences, about half of them seen only once. Input material: sorted CD4+, CD8+, or CD8+CD57+ T cells (not recorded which) from PBMCs. Source of these receptors: a human donor with aplastic anemia. The CDR3 runs from the conserved cysteine through the conserved F or W. D genes are given only for firm matches. Rows give clone size only sometimes, using once, few, many, or a class for an expanded clone.

TRBJ2-7,TRBV25-1,-,-,CASSQRFEQYF,TGTGCCAGCAGCCAGAGGTTCGAGCAGTACTTC
TRBJ2-7,TRBV3-1,few,TRBD1,CASSLRQGRSEQYF,TGTGCCAGCAGCTTAAGACAGGGTCGGAGCGAGCAGTACTTC
TRBJ2-3,TRBV15,many,-,CATSRERDPMRYF,TGTGCCACCAGCAGAGAGAGGGACCCGATGCGGTATTTT
TRBJ1-5,TRBV28,many,-,CASRRGSNQPQHF,TGTGCCAGCAGGAGGGGTAGCAATCAGCCCCAGCATTTT
TRBJ1-3,TRBV11-3,many,-,CASSLDGEIAGNTIYF,TGTGCCAGCAGCTTAGACGGTGAAATTGCTGGAAACACCATATATTTT
TRBJ2-1,TRBV6-5,few,TRBD2,CASNTLPGGSYNEQFF,TGTGCCAGCAACACTTTACCGGGGGGCTCCTACAATGAGCAGTTCTTC
TRBJ1-6,TRBV6-6,many,-,CASSRIDAGGNSPLHF,TGTGCCAGCAGTCGGATAGACGCCGGCGGGAATTCACCCCTCCACTTT
TRBJ2-7,TRBV10-3,-,TRBD2,CAIRGGDGPYEQYF,TGTGCCATCAGGGGGGGGGACGGCCCCTACGAGCAGTACTTC
TRBJ1-1,TRBV5-5,-,-,CASSPEWRDNTEAFF,TGTGCCAGCAGCCCTGAATGGAGGGATAACACTGAAGCTTTCTTT
TRBJ2-3,TRBV5-4,-,-,CASSLAGNTDTQYF,TGTGCCAGCAGCTTGGCGGGGAACACAGATACGCAGTATTTT
TRBJ1-6,TRBV7-9,many,-,CASSLRYKGGGGNSPLHF,TGTGCCAGCAGCTTAAGATATAAGGGGGGTGGCGGAAATTCACCCCTCCACTTT
TRBJ1-5,TRBV19,-,TRBD1,CASSILGGSRSGGPQRF,TGTGCCAGTAGTATATTAGGGGGCAGTCGGTCCGGAGGGCCCCAGCGTTTT
TRBJ2-1,TRBV11-2,many,-,CASSLGLRGGNNEQFF,TGTGCCAGCAGCTTAGGATTGAGGGGGGGGAACAATGAGCAGTTCTTC
TRBJ2-5,TRBV19,-,-,CASSGPRGQETQYF,TGTGCCAGTAGTGGTCCCAGGGGTCAAGAGACCCAGTACTTC
TRBJ1-2,TRBV7-9,many,TRBD1,CASSLEGRQGINYGYTF,TGTGCCAGCAGCTTAGAAGGGAGACAGGGAATTAACTATGGCTACACCTTC
TRBJ1-5,TRBV29-1,once,-,CSVEESGDQPQHF,TGCAGCGTTGAAGAGTCGGGGGATCAGCCCCAGCATTTT
TRBJ2-7,TRBV6-1,few,-,CASSYSPRDTYEQYF,TGTGCCAGCAGTTATAGTCCCCGGGACACCTACGAGCAGTACTTC
TRBJ2-7,TRBV6-1,-,-,CASSDSGAYEQYF,TGTGCCAGCAGTGATTCCGGGGCATACGAGCAGTACTTC
TRBJ2-3,TRBV5-1,many,-,CASSLAAPVDTQYF,TGCGCCAGCAGCTTGGCGGCTCCGGTAGATACGCAGTATTTT
TRBJ2-7,TRBV11-2,many,-,CASTWGFSAYEQYF,TGTGCCAGCACTTGGGGGTTCTCTGCCTACGAGCAGTACTTC
TRBJ2-3,TRBV2,once,-,CASSLSGGDTQYF,TGTGCCAGCAGTTTGTCCGGAGGAGATACGCAGTATTTT
TRBJ1-1,TRBV10-3,-,-,CAISDQGHLDSYEQYFGPGTEAFF,-
TRBJ1-5,TRBV19,many,TRBD1,CASRRDREDNQPQHF,TGTGCCAGTAGACGGGACAGGGAGGACAATCAGCCCCAGCATTTT
TRBJ2-1,TRBV12-3/TRBV12-4,many,-,CASSKDRNSYNEQFF,TGTGCCAGCAGTAAGGATAGGAACTCCTACAATGAGCAGTTCTTC
TRBJ1-2,TRBV24-1,-,TRBD1,CATSALGEGASGYTF,TGTGCCACCAGTGCCCTCGGGGAGGGGGCAAGTGGCTACACCTTC
TRBJ2-3,TRBV27,many,-,CASSPVYPRDTDTQYF,TGTGCCAGCAGTCCCGTTTATCCACGGGACACAGATACGCAGTATTTT
TRBJ2-5,TRBV13,few,-,CASSERRPWSETQYF,TGTGCCAGCAGTGAACGGCGCCCTTGGTCAGAGACCCAGTACTTC
TRBJ1-4,TRBV16,-,-,CASSPRRGVGATNEKLFF,TGTGCCAGCAGTCCCCGACGGGGGGTGGGAGCAACTAATGAAAAACTGTTTTTT
TRBJ1-2,TRBV20-1,many,-,CSARVFGGSNYGYTF,TGCAGTGCTAGAGTATTCGGGGGGAGTAACTATGGCTACACCTTC
TRBJ2-1,TRBV11-2,many,-,CASSEARGNEQFF,TGTGCCAGCAGCGAAGCGAGGGGAAATGAGCAGTTCTTC
TRBJ1-5,TRBV28,-,-,CASRTQGLGNQPQHF,TGTGCCAGCAGGACACAGGGACTGGGCAATCAGCCCCAGCATTTT
TRBJ2-3,TRBV20-1,once,-,CSARFAWCTDTQYF,TGCAGTGCTAGATTCGCGTGGTGCACGGATACGCAGTATTTT
TRBJ2-1,TRBV7-2,many,TRBD2,CASRFGLVDEQFF,TGTGCCAGCAGGTTTGGACTAGTCGATGAGCAGTTCTTC
TRBJ1-6,TRBV2,-,TRBD1,CASSEQGKDSPLHF,TGTGCCAGCAGCGAACAGGGGAAAGATTCACCCCTCCACTTT
TRBJ1-1,TRBV10-3,once,-,CAISESHGGDAEAFF,TGTGCCATCAGTGAGTCGCACGGGGGGGACGCTGAAGCTTTCTTT
TRBJ2-3,TRBV6-6,-,TRBD2,CASSKRLAGGLGTQYF,TGTGCCAGCAGTAAACGACTAGCGGGGGGGCTTGGAACGCAGTATTTT
TRBJ2-1,TRBV24-1,many,-,CATSGVQQAYNEQFF,TGTGCCACCAGTGGGGTCCAGCAGGCGTACAATGAGCAGTTCTTC
TRBJ2-7,TRBV6-2/TRBV6-3,-,TRBD2,CACRLAGGNEQYF,TGTGCCTGTCGACTAGCGGGGGGAAACGAGCAATACTTC
TRBJ1-4,TRBV5-1,-,-,CASSQYGGSTNEKLFF,TGCGCCAGCAGCCAGTACGGGGGCTCAACTAATGAAAAACTGTTTTTT